Below, 10 T cell receptor beta chains from the same sample are listed, as sequenced in a study of cytomegalovirus exposure and HLA in healthy donors. Vbeta (60) and Jbeta (13) primers were used in the PCR. This table comes from immunoSEQ multiplex PCR, and its TCRdb copy is limited to in-frame clones, with some not included. The sample's table shows about 88,000 clones. The sample taken for sequencing was PBMCs. These receptors came from a girl aged 10-17 years in good health and CMV-seropositive.

The rearrangement joins TRBV28 to TRBJ1-1, with a tentative D call TRBD1 (5 bases). Germline-derived CDR1 and CDR2 are MDHEN and SYDVKM. Trimming shortened V by 5 bases and J by 5 bases, and 18 bases separated the two germline ends. The CDR3 runs to 15 residues. CDR3 in amino acids: CASSTEAGGRTEAFF. CDR3 nucleotides: TGTGCCAGCAGTACCGAAGCGGGGGGGAGGACTGAAGCTTTCTTT.

This chain links TRBV7-9 with TRBJ1-2; 8 nucleotides agree with TRBD1. Germline values: CDR1 SEHNR, CDR2 FQNEAQ (reference sequence). CDR3 size: 13 residues. V shed 6 bases, J shed 4 bases, and the junction held 4 bases outside the gene matches. This CDR3 is CASSWTGIYGYTF. The CDR3 nucleotides are TGTGCCAGCAGTTGGACAGGGATCTATGGCTACACCTTC.

This chain joins TRBV27 and TRBJ2-7; 7 nucleotides agree with TRBD1. This CDR3 is built from 15 residues. Germline CDR1 is MNHEY and CDR2 is SMNVEV (reference sequence). V was pared by 6 bases and J by 2 bases, with 10 bases of the junction left unmatched. CDR3 coding DNA: TGTGCCAGCAGCCCCACTGGACAGGTTACCTACGAGCAGTACGTC. Translated: CASSPTGQVTYEQYV.

This sequence joins TRBV7-8 and TRBJ2-1, with 14 bases aligning to TRBD2. CDR3 length: 17 amino acids. Germline values: CDR1 SGHVS, CDR2 FQNEAQ. J was trimmed by 3 bases and V by 6 bases; bases with no gene match: 7. The DNA for the CDR3 is TGTGCCAGCAGTATGACTAGCGGGGGGGTATACTACAATGAGCAGTTCTTC. As protein: CASSMTSGGVYYNEQFF.

The chain combines TRBV9 with TRBJ2-3, with D possibly matching TRBD2 (5 bases). This CDR3 is built from 15 residues. Between the trimmed V and J ends, which lost 0 bases and 5 bases, there was a span of 13 bases. Germline lookup yields CDR1 SGDLS and CDR2 YYNGEE. The CDR3 loop is CASSVDGHGVDTQYF. The CDR3 nucleotides are TGTGCCAGCAGCGTAGACGGTCACGGGGTAGATACGCAGTATTTT. Full variable domain (remainder filled in from reference TRBV9 and TRBJ2-3): DSGVTQTPKHLITATGQRVTLRCSPRSGDLSVYWYQQSLDQGLQFLIQYYNGEERAKGNILERFSAQQFPDLHSELNLSSLELGDSALYFCASSVDGHGVDTQYFGPGTRLTVL.

The chain uses TRBV6-5 and TRBJ1-2; 7 nucleotides agree with TRBD1. Germline V gene sequence: CDR1 MNHEY, CDR2 SVGAGI. The J segment lost 3 bases and the V segment lost 7 bases, leaving 8 bases of the junction unmatched. The CDR3 covers 14 residues. CDR3 sequence: CASTPDRDHYGYTF. For the CDR3, the DNA is TGTGCCAGCACCCCCGACAGGGACCACTATGGCTACACCTTC.

The chain carries TRBV7-9 and TRBJ2-7; 11 bases fit TRBD1. The V gene's germline CDR1 is SEHNR and CDR2 FQNEAQ (reference sequence). The CDR3 loop spans 16 amino acids. Germline trimming cut 3 bases from V and 2 bases from J; bases unmatched to any gene: 6. The CDR3 DNA follows: TGTGCCAGCAGCTTGTGGACAGGGGGCAGCGCCTACGAGCAGTACTTC. Encoded protein: CASSLWTGGSAYEQYF.

The J gene is TRBJ2-2, the V gene TRBV4-3; no reliable D call. V lost 0 bases, J lost 6 bases, and 5 bases lay in between. The CDR3 runs 13 residues. CDR1 and CDR2 from the germline V gene are LGHNA and YSLEER. The CDR3 protein is CASSQEAPGELFF. CDR3 DNA: TGCGCCAGCAGCCAAGAGGCCCCCGGGGAGCTGTTTTTT.

The rearrangement links TRBV4-1 to TRBJ1-2; 7 nucleotides match TRBD1. The V segment lost 0 bases and the J segment 0 bases; nucleotides outside the gene matches: 13. CDR1 and CDR2 (germline): MGHRA, YSYEKL. The CDR3 is 19 residues long. CDR3 in amino acids: CASSQDPGGGSLANYGYTF. In DNA form, the CDR3 reads TGCGCCAGCAGCCAAGATCCTGGAGGGGGCTCTTTAGCTAACTATGGCTACACCTTC.

The chain recombines TRBV25-1 with TRBJ1-2, with TRBD1 as a possible D gene (5 bases). The germline CDR1 and CDR2 sequences are MGHDK and SYGVNS. Trimming stripped 4 bases from V and 14 bases from J, with 14 bases between. This CDR3 contains 11 residues. The CDR3 nucleotides are TGTGCCAGCAGTGCGGGAGGGGCGGATACCTTC. Translating it yields CASSAGGADTF.